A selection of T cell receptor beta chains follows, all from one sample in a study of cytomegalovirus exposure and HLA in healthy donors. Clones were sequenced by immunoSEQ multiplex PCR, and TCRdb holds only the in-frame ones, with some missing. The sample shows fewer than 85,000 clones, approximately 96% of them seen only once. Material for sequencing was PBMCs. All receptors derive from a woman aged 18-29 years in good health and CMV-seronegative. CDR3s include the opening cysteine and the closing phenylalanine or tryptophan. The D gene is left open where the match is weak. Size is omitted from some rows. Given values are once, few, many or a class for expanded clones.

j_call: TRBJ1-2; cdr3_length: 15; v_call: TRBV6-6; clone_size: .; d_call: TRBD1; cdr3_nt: TGTGCCAGCAGTCGAACGACAGGGGTGGAAAATGGCTACACCTTC; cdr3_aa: CASSRTTGVENGYTF
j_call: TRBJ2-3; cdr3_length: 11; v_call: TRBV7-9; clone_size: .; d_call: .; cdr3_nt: TGTGCCAGCAGCTTCGCGGGGACGCAGTATTTT; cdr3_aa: CASSFAGTQYF
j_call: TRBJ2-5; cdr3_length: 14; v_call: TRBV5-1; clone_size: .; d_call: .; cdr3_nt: TGCGCCAGCAGCCCAGATAGAGGAGAAGAGACCCAGTACTTC; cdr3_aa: CASSPDRGEETQYF
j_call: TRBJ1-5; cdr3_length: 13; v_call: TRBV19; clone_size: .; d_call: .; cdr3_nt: TGTGCCAGTAGTATTGCGGGGAATCAGCCCCAGCATTTT; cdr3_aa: CASSIAGNQPQHF
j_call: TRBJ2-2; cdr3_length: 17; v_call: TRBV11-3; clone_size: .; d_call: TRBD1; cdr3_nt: TGTGCCAGCAGCTTAGGGCCGCAGGGGGCGTTGACCGGGGAGCTGTTTTTT; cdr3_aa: CASSLGPQGALTGELFF
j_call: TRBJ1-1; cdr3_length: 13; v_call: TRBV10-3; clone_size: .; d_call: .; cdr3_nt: TGTGCCATCAGTGAAAATCAGGGGACTGAAGCTTTCTTT; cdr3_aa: CAISENQGTEAFF
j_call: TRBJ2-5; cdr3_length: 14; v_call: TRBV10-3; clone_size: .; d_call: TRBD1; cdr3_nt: TGTGCCATCAGTGTGGGGACAGTACAAGAGACCCAGTACTTC; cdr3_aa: CAISVGTVQETQYF
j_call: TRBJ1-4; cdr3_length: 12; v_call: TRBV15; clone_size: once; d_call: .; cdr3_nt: TGTGCCACCACGGACAGAAATGAAAAACTGTTTTTT; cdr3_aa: CATTDRNEKLFF
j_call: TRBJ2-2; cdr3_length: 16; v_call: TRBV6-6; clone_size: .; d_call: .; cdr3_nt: TGTGCCAGCAGTTACTCGGGGCGGAAGAACACCGGGGAGCTGTTTTTT; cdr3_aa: CASSYSGRKNTGELFF
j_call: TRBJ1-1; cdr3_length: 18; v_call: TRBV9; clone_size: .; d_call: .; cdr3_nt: TGTGCCAGCAGCGTAGAAGGGACACCCATTTTTGCGAACACTGAAGCTTTCTTT; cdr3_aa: CASSVEGTPIFANTEAFF
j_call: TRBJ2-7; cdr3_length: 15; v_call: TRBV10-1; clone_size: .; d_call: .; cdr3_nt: TGCGCCAGCAGTAATAGAGAAAAAATACCCTACGAGCAGTACTTC; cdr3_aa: CASSNREKIPYEQYF
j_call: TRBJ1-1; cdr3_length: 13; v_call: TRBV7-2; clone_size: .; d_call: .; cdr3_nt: TGTGCCAGCAGCCCTTTTAGCTCTCCTGAAGCTTTCTTT; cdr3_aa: CASSPFSSPEAFF
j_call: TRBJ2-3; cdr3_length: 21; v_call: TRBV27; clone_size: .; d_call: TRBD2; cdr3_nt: TGTGCCAGCAGTCTTATCGCACTAGCGGGAGGATTGGGCCGGGTCACAGATACGCAGTATTTT; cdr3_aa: CASSLIALAGGLGRVTDTQYF
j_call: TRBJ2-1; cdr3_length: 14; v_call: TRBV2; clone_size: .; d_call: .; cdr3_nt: TGTGCCAGCAGTAGGGGGAGAGCCTACAATGAGCAGTTCTTC; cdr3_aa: CASSRGRAYNEQFF
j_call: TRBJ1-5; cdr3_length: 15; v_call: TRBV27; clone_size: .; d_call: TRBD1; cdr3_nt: TGTGCCAGCAGTCTGACCTACAGGGGGGGTCAGCCCCAGCATTTT; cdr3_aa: CASSLTYRGGQPQHF
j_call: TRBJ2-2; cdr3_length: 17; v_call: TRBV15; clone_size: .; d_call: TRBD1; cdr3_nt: TGTGCCACCCACATAGGACAGGGGACCTCGAACACCGGGGAGCTGTTTTTT; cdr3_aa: CATHIGQGTSNTGELFF
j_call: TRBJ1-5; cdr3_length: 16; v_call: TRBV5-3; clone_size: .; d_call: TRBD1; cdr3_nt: TGTGCCAGAAGCTCAACTCCCGGGACAGGGAGTCAGCCCCAGCATTTT; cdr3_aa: CARSSTPGTGSQPQHF
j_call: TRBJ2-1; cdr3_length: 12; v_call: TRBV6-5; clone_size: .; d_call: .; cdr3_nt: TGTGCCAGCAGTTACTCGAGAAGTGAGCAGTTCTTC; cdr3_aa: CASSYSRSEQFF
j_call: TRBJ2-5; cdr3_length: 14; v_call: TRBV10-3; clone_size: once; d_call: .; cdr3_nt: TGTGCCATCAGTGATAGCCGGGTGGAAGAGACCCAGTACTTC; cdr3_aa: CAISDSRVEETQYF
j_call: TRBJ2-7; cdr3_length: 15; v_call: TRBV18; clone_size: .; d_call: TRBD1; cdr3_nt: TGTGCCAGCTCAGCGCCAGGGGGCAACTCCTACGAGCAGTACTTC; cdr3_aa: CASSAPGGNSYEQYF
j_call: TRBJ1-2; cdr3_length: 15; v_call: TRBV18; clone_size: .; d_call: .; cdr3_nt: TGTGCCAGCTCACCCGCGACAGCTGAGGTCTATGGCTACACCTTC; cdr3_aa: CASSPATAEVYGYTF
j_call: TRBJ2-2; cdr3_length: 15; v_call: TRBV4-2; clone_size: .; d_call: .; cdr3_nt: TGTGCCAGCAGCCAAGGAGGGCTAGAGGAAGGGGAGCTGTTTTTT; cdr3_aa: CASSQGGLEEGELFF
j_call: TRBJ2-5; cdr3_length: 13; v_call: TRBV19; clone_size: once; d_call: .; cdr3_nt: TGTGCCAGTAGTATAAGCGGGTCCTGGGGAGAGTACTTC; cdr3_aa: CASSISGSWGEYF
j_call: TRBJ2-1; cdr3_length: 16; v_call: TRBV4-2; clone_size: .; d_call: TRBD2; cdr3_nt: TGTGCCAGCAGCCAAGATGGCGGGAGTTCCTACAATGAGCAGTTCTTC; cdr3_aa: CASSQDGGSSYNEQFF
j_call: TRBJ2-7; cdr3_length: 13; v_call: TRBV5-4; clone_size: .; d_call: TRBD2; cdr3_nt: TGTGCCAGCAGCTGGGGACTAGAATACGAGCAGTACTTC; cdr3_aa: CASSWGLEYEQYF
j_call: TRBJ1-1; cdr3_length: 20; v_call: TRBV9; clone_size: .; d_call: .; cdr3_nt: TGTGCCAGCAGCGTATTCGGGATGAAGGGAGAACCCAGAAGAAACACTGAAGCTTTCTTT; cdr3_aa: CASSVFGMKGEPRRNTEAFF
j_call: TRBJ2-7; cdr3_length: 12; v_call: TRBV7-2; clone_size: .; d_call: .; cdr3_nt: TGTGCCAGCAGCTTTAACTCATACGAGCAGTACTTC; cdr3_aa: CASSFNSYEQYF
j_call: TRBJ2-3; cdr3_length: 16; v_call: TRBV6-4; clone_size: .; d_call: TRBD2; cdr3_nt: TGTGCCAGCAGTGACTTAGCGGGAGGTAGCACAGATACGCAGTATTTT; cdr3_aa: CASSDLAGGSTDTQYF
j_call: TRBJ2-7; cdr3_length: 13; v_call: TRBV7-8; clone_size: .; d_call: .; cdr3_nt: TGTGCCAGCAGTAACAGGGCTACGGGTGAGCAGTACTTC; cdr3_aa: CASSNRATGEQYF